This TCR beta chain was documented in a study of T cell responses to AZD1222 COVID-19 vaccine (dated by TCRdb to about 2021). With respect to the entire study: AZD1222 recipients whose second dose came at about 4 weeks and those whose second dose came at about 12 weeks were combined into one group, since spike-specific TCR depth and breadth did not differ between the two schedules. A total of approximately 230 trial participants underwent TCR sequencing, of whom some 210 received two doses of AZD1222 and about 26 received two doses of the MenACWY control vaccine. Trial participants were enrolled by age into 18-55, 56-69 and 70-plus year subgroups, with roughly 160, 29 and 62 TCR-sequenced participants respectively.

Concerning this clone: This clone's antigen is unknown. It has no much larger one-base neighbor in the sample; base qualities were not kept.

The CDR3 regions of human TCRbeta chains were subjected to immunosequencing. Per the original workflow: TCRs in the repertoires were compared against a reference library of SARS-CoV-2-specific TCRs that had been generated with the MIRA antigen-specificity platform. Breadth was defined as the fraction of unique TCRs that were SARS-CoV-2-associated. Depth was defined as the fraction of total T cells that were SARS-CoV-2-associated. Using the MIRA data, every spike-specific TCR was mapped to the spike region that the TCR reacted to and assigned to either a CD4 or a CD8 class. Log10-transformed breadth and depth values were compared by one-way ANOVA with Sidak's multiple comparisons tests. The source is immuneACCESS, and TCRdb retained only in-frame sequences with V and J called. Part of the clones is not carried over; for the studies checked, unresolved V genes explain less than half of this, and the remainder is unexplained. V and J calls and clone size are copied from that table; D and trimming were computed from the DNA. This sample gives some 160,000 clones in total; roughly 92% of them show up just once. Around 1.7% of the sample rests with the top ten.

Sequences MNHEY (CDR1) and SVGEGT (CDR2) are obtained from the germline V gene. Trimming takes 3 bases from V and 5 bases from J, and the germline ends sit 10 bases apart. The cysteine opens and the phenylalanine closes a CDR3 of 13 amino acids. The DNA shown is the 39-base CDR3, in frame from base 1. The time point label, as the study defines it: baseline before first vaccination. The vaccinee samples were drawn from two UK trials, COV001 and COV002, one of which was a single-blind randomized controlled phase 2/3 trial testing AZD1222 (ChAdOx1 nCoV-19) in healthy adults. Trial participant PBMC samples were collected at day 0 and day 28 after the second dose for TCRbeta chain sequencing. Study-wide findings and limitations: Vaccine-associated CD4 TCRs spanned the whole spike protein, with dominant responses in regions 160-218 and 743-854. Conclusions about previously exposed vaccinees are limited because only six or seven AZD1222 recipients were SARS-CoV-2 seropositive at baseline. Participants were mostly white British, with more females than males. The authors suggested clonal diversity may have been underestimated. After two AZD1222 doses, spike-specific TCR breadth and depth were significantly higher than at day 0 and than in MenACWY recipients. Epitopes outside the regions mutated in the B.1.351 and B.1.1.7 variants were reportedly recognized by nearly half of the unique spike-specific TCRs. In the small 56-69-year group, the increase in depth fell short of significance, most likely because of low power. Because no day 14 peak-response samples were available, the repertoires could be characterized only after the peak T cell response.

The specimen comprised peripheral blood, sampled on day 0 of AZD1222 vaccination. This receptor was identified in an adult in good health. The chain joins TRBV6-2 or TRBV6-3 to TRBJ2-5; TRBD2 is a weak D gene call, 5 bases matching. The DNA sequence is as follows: TGTGCCAGCAGTTATGGGCAGCGGGAGACCCAGTACTTC. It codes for CASSYGQRETQYF.